The clone carrying this T cell receptor beta chain was seen a handful of times. The data derive from a study of blood T cell repertoires in COVID-19. Study context: Samples representing acute and convalescent COVID-19 were sourced from the United States, Italy and Spain. Sources were T cells, B-cell-depleted T cells, or PBMCs; the material itself was cDNA or gDNA.

Source study methods: Using reference gene primer amplification, nucleated cell counts were estimated. Repertoires were generated with immunoSEQ multiplex PCR, while TCRdb's copy carries only in-frame clones and drops some. That table gives V, J and clone size, and the DNA gave D and trimming. The sample holds about 60,000 clones, roughly 87% seen once. CDR3 size: 14 residues. Germline V lookup: CDR1 LNHDA, CDR2 SQIVND (reference sequence). V lost 4 bases and J lost 5, with 12 bases in between. This TCR came from a human donor with acute or convalescent COVID-19. The donor label of this sample is uncertain. The sequencing sample was made of peripheral blood. This chain joins TRBV19 and TRBJ2-1; D gene unclear. For the CDR3, the DNA is TGTGCCAGTAGTAAATACACCACCCACAATGAGCAGTTCTTC. This codes for CASSKYTTHNEQFF.